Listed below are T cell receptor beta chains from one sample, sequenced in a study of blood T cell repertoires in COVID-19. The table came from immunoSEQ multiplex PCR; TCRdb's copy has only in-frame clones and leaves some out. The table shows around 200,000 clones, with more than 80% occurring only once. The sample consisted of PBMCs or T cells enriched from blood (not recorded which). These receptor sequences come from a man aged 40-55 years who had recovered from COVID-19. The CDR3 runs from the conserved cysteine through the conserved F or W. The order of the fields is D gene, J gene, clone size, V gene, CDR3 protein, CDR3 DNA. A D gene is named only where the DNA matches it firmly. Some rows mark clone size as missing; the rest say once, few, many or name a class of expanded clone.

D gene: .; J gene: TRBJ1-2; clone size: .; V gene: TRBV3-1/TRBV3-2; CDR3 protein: CASSQISRRTVIGYTF; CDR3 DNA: TGTGCCAGCAGCCAAATATCGAGGCGGACAGTAATTGGCTACACCTTC
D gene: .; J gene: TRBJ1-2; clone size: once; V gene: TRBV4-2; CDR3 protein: CASSQDYQGSPYGYTF; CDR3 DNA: TGTGCCAGCAGCCAAGATTATCAGGGATCCCCCTATGGCTACACCTTC
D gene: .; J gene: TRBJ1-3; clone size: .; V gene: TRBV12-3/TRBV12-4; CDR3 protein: CASSRVGNTIYF; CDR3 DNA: TGTGCCAGCAGCAGGGTTGGAAACACCATATATTTT
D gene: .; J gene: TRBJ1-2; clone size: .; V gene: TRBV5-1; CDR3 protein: CASSLTGYDYGYTF; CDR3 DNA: TGCGCCAGCAGCTTGACAGGGTATGACTATGGCTACACCTTC
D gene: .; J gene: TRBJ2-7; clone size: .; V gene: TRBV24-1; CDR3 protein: CATRDQGGGVRNYEQYF; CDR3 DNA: TGTGCCACCAGGGATCAAGGGGGGGGTGTTCGTAACTACGAGCAGTACTTC
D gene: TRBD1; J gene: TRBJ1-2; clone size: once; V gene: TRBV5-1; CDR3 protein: CASSLERGRGYTF; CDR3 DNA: TGCGCCAGCAGCTTGGAGAGGGGGCGAGGCTACACCTTC
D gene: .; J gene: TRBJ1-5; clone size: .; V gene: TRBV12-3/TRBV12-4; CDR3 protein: CASTSGGQPQHF; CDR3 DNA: TGTGCCAGCACCTCGGGGGGACAGCCCCAGCATTTT
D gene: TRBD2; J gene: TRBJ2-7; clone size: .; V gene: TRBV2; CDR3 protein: CASSLLAGLRGIF; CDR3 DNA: TGTGCCAGCAGTCTACTAGCGGGCCTACGAGGGATCTTC
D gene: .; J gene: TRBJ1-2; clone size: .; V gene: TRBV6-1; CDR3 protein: CASSEVGVSGYTF; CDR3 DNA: TGTGCCAGCAGTGAAGTCGGGGTCTCTGGCTACACCTTC
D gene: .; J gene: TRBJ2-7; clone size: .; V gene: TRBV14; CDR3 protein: CASSQEQGETHEQYF; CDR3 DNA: TGTGCCAGCAGCCAAGAACAGGGAGAAACCCACGAGCAGTACTTC